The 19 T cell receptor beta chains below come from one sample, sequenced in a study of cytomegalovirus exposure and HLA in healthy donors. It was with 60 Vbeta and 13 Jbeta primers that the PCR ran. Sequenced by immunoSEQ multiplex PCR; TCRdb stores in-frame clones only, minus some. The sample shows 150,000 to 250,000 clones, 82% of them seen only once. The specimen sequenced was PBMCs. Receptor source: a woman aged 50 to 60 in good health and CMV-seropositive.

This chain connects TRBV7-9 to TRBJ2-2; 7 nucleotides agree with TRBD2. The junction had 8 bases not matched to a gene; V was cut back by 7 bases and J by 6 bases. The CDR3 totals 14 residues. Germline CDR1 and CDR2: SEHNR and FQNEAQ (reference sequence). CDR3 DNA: TGTGCCAGCAATGAAGTCGGGAGGTCCGGGGAGCTGTTTTTT. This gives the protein CASNEVGRSGELFF.

For the CDR3, the DNA is TGTGCCAGTAAGCGGGGGGCTATAGAAAGCAATCAGCCCCAGCATTTT. Amino acids: CASKRGAIESNQPQHF. This sequence joins TRBV19 and TRBJ1-5; weak D call: TRBD1 (6 bases). CDR3 length: 16 residues. In germline, CDR1 is LNHDA, CDR2 SQIVND (reference sequence). V was trimmed by 7 bases and J by 1 base, leaving 17 bases between them.

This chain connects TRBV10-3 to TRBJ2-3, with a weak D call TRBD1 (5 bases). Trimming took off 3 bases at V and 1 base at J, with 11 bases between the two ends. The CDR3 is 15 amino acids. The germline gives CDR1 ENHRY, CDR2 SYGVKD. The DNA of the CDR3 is TGTGCCATCAGTGATAACAGGATGGGCACAGATACGCAGTATTTT. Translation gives CAISDNRMGTDTQYF.

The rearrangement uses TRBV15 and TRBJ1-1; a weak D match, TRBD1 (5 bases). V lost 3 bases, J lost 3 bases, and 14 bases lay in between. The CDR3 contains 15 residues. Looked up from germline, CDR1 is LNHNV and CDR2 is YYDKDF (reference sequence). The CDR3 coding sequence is TGTGCCACCAGCAGGGGATCGGGGGGGGACACTGAAGCTTTCTTT. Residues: CATSRGSGGDTEAFF.

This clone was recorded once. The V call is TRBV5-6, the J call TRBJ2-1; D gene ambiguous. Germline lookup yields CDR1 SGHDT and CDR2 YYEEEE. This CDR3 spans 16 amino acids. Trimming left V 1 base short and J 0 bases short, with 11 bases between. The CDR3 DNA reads TGTGCCAGCAGCTTGAAAATAGAGAGCTCCTACAATGAGCAGTTCTTC. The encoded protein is CASSLKIESSYNEQFF.

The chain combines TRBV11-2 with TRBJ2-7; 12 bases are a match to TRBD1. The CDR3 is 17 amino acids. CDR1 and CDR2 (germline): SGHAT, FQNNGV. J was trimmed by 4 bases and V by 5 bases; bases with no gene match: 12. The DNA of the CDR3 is TGTGCCAGCAGCCCCACTGCCGGGACAGGGGGCGCATACGAGCAGTACTTC. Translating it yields CASSPTAGTGGAYEQYF. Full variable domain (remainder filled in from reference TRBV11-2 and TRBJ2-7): EAGVAQSPRYKIIEKRQSVAFWCNPISGHATLYWYQQILGQGPKLLIQFQNNGVVDDSQLPKDRFSAERLKGVDSTLKIQPAKLEDSAVYLCASSPTAGTGGAYEQYFGPGTRLTVT.

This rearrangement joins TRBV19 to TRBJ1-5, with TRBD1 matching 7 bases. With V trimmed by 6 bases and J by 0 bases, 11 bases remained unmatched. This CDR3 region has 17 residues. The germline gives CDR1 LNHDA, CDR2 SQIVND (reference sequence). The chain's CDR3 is CASSGPAGTDSNQPQHF. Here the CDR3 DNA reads TGTGCCAGTAGCGGCCCGGCGGGGACAGATAGCAATCAGCCCCAGCATTTT.

Here the CDR3 reads CASSLVYSTNEQFF. The DNA for the CDR3 is TGTGCCAGCAGCTTAGTATACAGCACTAATGAGCAGTTCTTC. The chain couples TRBV7-2 to TRBJ2-1; D not certain. The germline CDR1 and CDR2 sequences are SGHTA and FQGNSA. With 1 base removed from V and 7 bases from J, the gap between germline ends came to 11 bases. This CDR3 is built from 14 residues. Full variable domain (missing parts from reference TRBV7-2 and TRBJ2-1): GAGVSQSPSNKVTEKGKDVELRCDPISGHTALYWYRQSLGQGLEFLIYFQGNSAPDKSGLPSDRFSAERTGGSVSTLTIQRTQQEDSAVYLCASSLVYSTNEQFFGPGTRLTVL.

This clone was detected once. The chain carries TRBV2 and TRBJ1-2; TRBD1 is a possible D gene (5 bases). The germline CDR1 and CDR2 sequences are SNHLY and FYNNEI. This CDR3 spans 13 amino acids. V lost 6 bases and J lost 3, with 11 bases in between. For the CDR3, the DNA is TGTGCCAGCAGGGCGACAGTTGACTATGGCTACACCTTC. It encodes CASRATVDYGYTF.

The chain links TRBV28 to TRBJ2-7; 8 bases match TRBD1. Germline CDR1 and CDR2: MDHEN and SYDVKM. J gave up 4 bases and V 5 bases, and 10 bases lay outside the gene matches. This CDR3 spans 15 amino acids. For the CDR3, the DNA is TGTGCCAGCAGTGCAGGGGGCCTTACTGAGTACGAGCAGTACTTC. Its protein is CASSAGGLTEYEQYF.

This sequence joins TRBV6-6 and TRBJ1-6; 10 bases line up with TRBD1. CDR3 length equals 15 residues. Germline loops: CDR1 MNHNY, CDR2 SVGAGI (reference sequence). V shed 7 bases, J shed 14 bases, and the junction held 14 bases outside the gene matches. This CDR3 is CASKGGQGRDLSLHF. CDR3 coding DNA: TGTGCCAGCAAGGGGGGACAGGGGAGGGATTTGTCCCTCCACTTT.

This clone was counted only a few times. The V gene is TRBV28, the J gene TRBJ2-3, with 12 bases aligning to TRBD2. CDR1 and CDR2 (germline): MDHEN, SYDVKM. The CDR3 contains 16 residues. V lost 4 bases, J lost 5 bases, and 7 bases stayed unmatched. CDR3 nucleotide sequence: TGTGCCAGCAGTTCCCCTAGCGGGGGGGCCCAAGATACGCAGTATTTT. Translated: CASSSPSGGAQDTQYF.

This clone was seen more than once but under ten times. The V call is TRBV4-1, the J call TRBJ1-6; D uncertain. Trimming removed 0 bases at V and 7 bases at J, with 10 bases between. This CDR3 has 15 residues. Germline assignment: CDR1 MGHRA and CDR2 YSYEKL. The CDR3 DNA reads TGCGCCAGCAGCCAAGATCCGGTTCCAAATTCACCCCTCCACTTT. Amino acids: CASSQDPVPNSPLHF.

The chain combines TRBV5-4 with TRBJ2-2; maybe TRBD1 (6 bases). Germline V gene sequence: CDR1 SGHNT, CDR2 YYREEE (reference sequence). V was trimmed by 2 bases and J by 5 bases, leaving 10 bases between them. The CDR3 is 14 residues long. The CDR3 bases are TGTGCCAGCAGCTTAGGGGGAAGGACCGGGGAGCTGTTTTTT. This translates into CASSLGGRTGELFF.

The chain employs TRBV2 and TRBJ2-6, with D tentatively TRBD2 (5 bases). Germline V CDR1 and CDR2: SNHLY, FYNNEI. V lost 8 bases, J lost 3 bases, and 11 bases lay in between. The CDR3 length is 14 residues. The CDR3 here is CASGVRGGANVLTF. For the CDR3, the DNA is TGTGCCAGCGGGGTCCGGGGTGGGGCCAACGTCCTGACTTTC.

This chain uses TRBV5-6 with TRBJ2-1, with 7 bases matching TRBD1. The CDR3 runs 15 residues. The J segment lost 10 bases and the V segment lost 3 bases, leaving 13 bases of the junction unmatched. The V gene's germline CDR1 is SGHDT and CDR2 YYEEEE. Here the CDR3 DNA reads TGTGCCAGCAGCTCTTCGGGACAGCACGCGAGAGAGCAGTTCTTC. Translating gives CASSSSGQHAREQFF. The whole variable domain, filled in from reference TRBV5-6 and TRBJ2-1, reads DAGVTQSPTHLIKTRGQQVTLRCSPKSGHDTVSWYQQALGQGPQFIFQYYEEEERQRGNFPDRFSGHQFPNYSSELNVNALLLGDSALYLCASSSSGQHAREQFFGPGTRLTVL.

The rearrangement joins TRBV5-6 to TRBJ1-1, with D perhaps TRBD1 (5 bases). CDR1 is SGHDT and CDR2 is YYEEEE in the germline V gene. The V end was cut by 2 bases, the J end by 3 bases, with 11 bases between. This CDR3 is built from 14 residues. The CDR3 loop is CASSFGGGDTEAFF. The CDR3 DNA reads TGTGCCAGCAGCTTCGGCGGGGGGGACACTGAAGCTTTCTTT.

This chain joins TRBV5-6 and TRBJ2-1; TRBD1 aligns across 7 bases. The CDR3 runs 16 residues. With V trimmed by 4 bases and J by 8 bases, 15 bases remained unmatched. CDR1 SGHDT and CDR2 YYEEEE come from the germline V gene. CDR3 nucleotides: TGTGCCAGCAGCCCCGTGACAGGGCGAAGGGTCCATGAGCAGTTCTTC. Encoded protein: CASSPVTGRRVHEQFF. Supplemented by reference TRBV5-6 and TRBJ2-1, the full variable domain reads DAGVTQSPTHLIKTRGQQVTLRCSPKSGHDTVSWYQQALGQGPQFIFQYYEEEERQRGNFPDRFSGHQFPNYSSELNVNALLLGDSALYLCASSPVTGRRVHEQFFGPGTRLTVL.

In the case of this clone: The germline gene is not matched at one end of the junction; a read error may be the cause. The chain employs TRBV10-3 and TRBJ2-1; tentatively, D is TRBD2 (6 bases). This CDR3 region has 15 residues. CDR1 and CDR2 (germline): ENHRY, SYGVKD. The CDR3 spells CASSYDGGSYNEQFF. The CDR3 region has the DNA TGTGCCAGCAGTTACGACGGAGGGTCATACAATGAGCAGTTCTTC.